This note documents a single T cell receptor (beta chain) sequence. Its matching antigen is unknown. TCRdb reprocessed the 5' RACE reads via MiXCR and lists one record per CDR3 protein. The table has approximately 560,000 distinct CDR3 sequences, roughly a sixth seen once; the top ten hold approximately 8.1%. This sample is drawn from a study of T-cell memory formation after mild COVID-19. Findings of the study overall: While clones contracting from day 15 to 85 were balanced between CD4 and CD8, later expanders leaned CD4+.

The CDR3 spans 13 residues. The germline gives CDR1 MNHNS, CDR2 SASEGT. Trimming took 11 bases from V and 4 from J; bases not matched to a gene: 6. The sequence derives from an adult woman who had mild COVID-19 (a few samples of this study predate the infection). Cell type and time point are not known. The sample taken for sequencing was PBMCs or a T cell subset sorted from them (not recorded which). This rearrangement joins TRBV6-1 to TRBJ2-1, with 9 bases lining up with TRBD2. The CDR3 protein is CAGQRGDYNEQFF. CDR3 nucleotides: TGTGCCGGCCAGCGGGGGGATTACAATGAGCAGTTCTTC.